This passage covers 12 T cell receptor beta chains from one sample sequenced in a study of vaccination and CD4 T cells after COVID-19 (dated by TCRdb to between 2021 and 2024). The sample's treatment or condition label, decoded: 10-day PBMC culture with coronavirus spike peptide pools or control peptides (ViraFEST assay). No antigen is known for these receptors. The library came from PCR. For sequencing, an Illumina iSeq 100 was employed. At the Johns Hopkins FTIC core, DNA from the cultured CD4+ T cells underwent TCR sequencing with the Oncomine TCR Beta short-read assay. TCRdb cleaned the public reads at Q25 with fastp, built clones with MiXCR and kept in-frame beta chains. Rows are unified per CDR3 protein, each entry keeping the most common DNA and genes. This sample holds 20,000 to 25,000 distinct CDR3 sequences; 45% to 60% were observed only once. Under 7% of the sample goes to the ten largest clones.

Specimen: CD4+ T cells from blood, cultured in vitro. The receptors were sampled from a human donor who had recovered from COVID-19.

This sequence joins TRBV12-3 or TRBV12-4 and TRBJ1-5, with no clear D. The CDR3 contains 13 residues. Trimming took off 1 base at V and 0 bases at J, with 1 base between the two ends. CDR3 nucleotides: TGTGCCAGCAGTTTAGGTAGCAATCAGCCCCAGCATTTT. This gives the protein CASSLGSNQPQHF.

This clonotype has just a few counts. The chain joins TRBV10-3 to TRBJ2-5; D remains ambiguous. Germline V gene lookup returns CDR1 ENHRY and CDR2 SYGVKD. V was shortened by 0 bases and J by 7 bases, with 6 bases between the two germline ends. CDR3 size: 12 residues. The CDR3 coding sequence is TGTGCCATCAGTGAGTCGTATGCGACCCAGTACTTC. Amino acids: CAISESYATQYF.

This chain connects TRBV6-1 to TRBJ2-6, with D hard to call. Germline V gives CDR1 MNHNS, CDR2 SASEGT. The CDR3 covers 15 residues. V gave up 5 bases and J gave up 3 bases, with 11 bases separating them. The CDR3 nucleotides are TGTGCCAGCAGTCGACCGGTTGGTGGGGCCAACGTCCTGACTTTC. Its protein is CASSRPVGGANVLTF.

V is TRBV7-6 and J is TRBJ2-1, with 11 nucleotides matching TRBD2. V shed 5 bases and J 4 bases; nucleotides not matched to a gene: 4. This CDR3 is built from 15 residues. Germline V gene lookup returns CDR1 SGHVS and CDR2 FNYEAQ. In DNA, the CDR3 is TGTGCCAGCAGCGCGGGACTAGCGGAATACAATGAGCAGTTCTTC. As protein: CASSAGLAEYNEQFF. Complete variable domain (other parts from reference TRBV7-6 and TRBJ2-1): GAGVSQSPRYKVTKRGQDVALRCDPISGHVSLYWYRQALGQGPEFLTYFNYEAQQDKSGLPNDRFSAERPEGSISTLTIQRTEQRDSAMYRCASSAGLAEYNEQFFGPGTRLTVL.

The genes are TRBV2 and TRBJ1-6; D gene ambiguous. This CDR3 region has 11 residues. The V gene's germline CDR1 is SNHLY and CDR2 FYNNEI. Trimming left V 2 bases short and J 10 bases short, with 3 bases between. The CDR3, as DNA: TGTGCCAGCAGTGAATACTCACCCCTCCACTTT. Its protein product is CASSEYSPLHF. The full variable domain, its missing parts supplied by reference TRBV2 and TRBJ1-6, is EPEVTQTPSHQVTQMGQEVILRCVPISNHLYFYWYRQILGQKVEFLVSFYNNEISEKSEIFDDQFSVERPDGSNFTLKIRSTKLEDSAMYFCASSEYSPLHFGNGTRLTVT.

This sequence joins TRBV7-8 and TRBJ2-3; tentatively, D is TRBD2 (6 bases). This CDR3 is 16 amino acids long. Trimming removed 5 bases at V and 0 bases at J, with 15 bases between. Germline CDR1 reads SGHVS; CDR2 reads FQNEAQ. In nucleotides, the CDR3 is TGTGCCAGCAGCCCCCGGTACGGGGGTAGCACAGATACGCAGTATTTT. This sequence encodes CASSPRYGGSTDTQYF.

The chain joins TRBV9 to TRBJ2-1; TRBD2 matches 7 bases. Germline CDR1 and CDR2: SGDLS and YYNGEE. The V gene end was trimmed by 0 bases and the J gene end by 6 bases; junction bases not matched to a gene: 12. The CDR3 is 17 amino acids. CDR3 protein: CASSVGEGGPVVNEQFF. CDR3 DNA: TGTGCCAGCAGCGTAGGAGAGGGAGGGCCGGTGGTCAATGAGCAGTTCTTC.

This sequence joins TRBV28 and TRBJ1-6; D gene ambiguous. V dropped 4 bases and J dropped 10 bases, with 20 bases sitting between them. This CDR3 has 16 amino acids. In germline, CDR1 is MDHEN, CDR2 SYDVKM. The CDR3 sequence is CASSSLRRHLLSPLHF. The CDR3 DNA is TGTGCCAGCAGTTCACTGCGCCGCCATCTTCTCTCACCCCTCCACTTT.

This clonotype was seen a handful of times. The rearrangement joins TRBV18 to TRBJ1-2; TRBD1 aligns across 9 bases. The junction had 11 bases not matched to a gene; V was cut back by 4 bases and J by 8 bases. The CDR3 length is 15 residues. In germline, CDR1 is KGHSH, CDR2 LQKENI. The CDR3 bases are TGTGCCAGCTCACGAAGCGACGGGACAGGGCGAGGCTACACCTTC. It encodes CASSRSDGTGRGYTF.

The rearrangement joins TRBV7-9 to TRBJ1-2; no clear D. Per germline, CDR1 SEHNR and CDR2 FQNEAQ (reference sequence). The CDR3 covers 16 residues. The V gene lost 5 bases and the J gene lost 4 bases, with 20 bases spanning the gap. The CDR3 loop is CASSLGLGFSFYGYTF. In DNA, the CDR3 is TGTGCCAGCAGCCTAGGTCTGGGCTTCTCCTTCTATGGCTACACCTTC.

This clonotype was counted a few times. The chain uses TRBV20-1 and TRBJ2-1; 7 bases map to TRBD1. V lost 5 bases and J lost 6; bases outside the gene matches: 19. CDR3 size: 17 residues. Looked up from germline, CDR1 is DFQATT and CDR2 is SNEGSKA (reference sequence). CDR3 coding DNA: TGCAGTGCTTTCTCGGGGACAGCCACTTTTTTAAGCAATGAGCAGTTCTTC. Translating gives CSAFSGTATFLSNEQFF.

This clonotype was counted between two and nine times. The chain is built from TRBV7-3 and TRBJ2-1; D gene unclear. The CDR3 spans 13 residues. Trimming pared 2 bases from V and 6 bases from J, leaving 8 bases between. Germline CDR1 and CDR2: SGHTA and FQGTGA. The CDR3 DNA reads TGTGCCAGCAGCTTATCGGCAGGCAATGAGCAGTTCTTC. Its protein product is CASSLSAGNEQFF.